The rows below give T cell receptor beta chains drawn from one sample of a study of shared clonotypes between healthy human individuals. Clones were sequenced by immunoSEQ multiplex PCR, and TCRdb holds only the in-frame ones, with some missing. Among some 380,000 clones listed, about 96% were seen once. The sample was memory CD8+ T cells sorted from blood. These receptor sequences come from a man aged 25 to 40 in good health. Both conserved end residues are part of each CDR3. A D gene is named only where the DNA matches it firmly. The listing skips clone size in some rows; elsewhere it reads once, few, many or a size class.

j_call v_call d_call clone_size cdr3_aa cdr3_nt
TRBJ1-2 TRBV6-6 . . CASTPRHILYGYTF TGTGCCAGCACCCCGAGGCATATACTCTATGGCTACACCTTC
TRBJ2-7 TRBV7-2 . . CASSLVGIISGASSYEQYF TGTGCCAGCAGCTTGGTTGGGATTATATCGGGAGCTAGCTCCTACGAGCAGTACTTC
TRBJ2-3 TRBV5-4 TRBD1 . CASSETGVADTQYF TGTGCCAGCAGCGAAACAGGGGTGGCAGATACGCAGTATTTT
TRBJ1-5 TRBV28 . once CASGLALGRRPNQPQHF TGTGCCAGCGGACTAGCTCTGGGACGCAGACCTAATCAGCCCCAGCATTTT
TRBJ1-2 TRBV4-2 TRBD1 . CASSQVHRGDFNYGYTF TGTGCCAGCAGCCAAGTGCACAGGGGGGATTTTAACTATGGCTACACCTTC
TRBJ2-7 TRBV5-6 TRBD2 . CASSFGTSLSYEQYF TGTGCCAGCAGCTTTGGGACTAGCCTCTCCTACGAGCAGTACTTC
TRBJ1-2 TRBV4-1 . . CASSQDSDRNYGYTF TGCGCCAGCAGCCAAGATTCAGACAGGAACTATGGCTACACCTTC
TRBJ1-1 TRBV7-8 TRBD1 once CASSHGTVYTEAFF TGTGCCAGCAGCCACGGGACAGTTTACACTGAAGCTTTCTTT
TRBJ1-5 TRBV28 . . CASSLTGMDNQPQHF TGTGCCAGCAGTCTCACAGGGATGGATAATCAGCCCCAGCATTTT
TRBJ2-3 TRBV7-2 . . CASSPRRSDTQYF TGTGCCAGCAGCCCCCGACGTTCGGATACGCAGTATTTT
TRBJ2-4 TRBV5-6 . . CASSFGSLAAKNIQYF TGTGCCAGCAGCTTTGGTTCGCTAGCGGCCAAAAACATTCAGTACTTC
TRBJ2-2 TRBV19 . . CASWTVPGELFF TGTGCCAGTTGGACAGTTCCCGGGGAGCTGTTTTTT
TRBJ1-4 TRBV11-2 . . CASSPLWGGRGEKLFF TGTGCCAGCAGCCCCCTATGGGGGGGCCGGGGTGAAAAACTGTTTTTT
TRBJ2-7 TRBV7-8 . . CASSLGVLMGYEQYF TGTGCCAGCAGCTTAGGCGTGCTCATGGGCTACGAGCAGTACTTC
TRBJ1-1 TRBV20-1 . . CSGRSTEAFF TGCAGTGGGCGTAGCACTGAAGCTTTCTTT
TRBJ2-5 TRBV7-2 . once CASSLGVVFWDGTQETQYF TGTGCCAGCAGCTTAGGGGTAGTGTTTTGGGATGGGACCCAAGAGACCCAGTACTTC
TRBJ1-1 TRBV6-5 TRBD1 . CASSYLGTGVNTEAFF TGTGCCAGCAGTTACTTGGGGACAGGGGTGAACACTGAAGCTTTCTTT
TRBJ2-4 TRBV7-9 . . CASSQGLGGDIQYF TGTGCCAGCAGCCAGGGGCTGGGGGGGGACATTCAGTACTTC
TRBJ2-7 TRBV28 . . CASSSSRSYEQYF TGTGCCAGCAGTTCCTCTAGATCCTACGAGCAGTACTTC
TRBJ2-7 TRBV10-3 . . CAISEGWAREQYF TGTGCCATCAGTGAGGGGTGGGCGCGGGAGCAGTACTTC
TRBJ2-4 TRBV19 TRBD1 . CASSMRGRLIKNIQYF TGTGCCAGTAGTATGAGGGGGCGTCTCATAAAAAACATTCAGTACTTC
TRBJ1-4 TRBV2 . . CASSDPTTNEKLFF TGTGCCAGCAGTGACCCAACAACTAATGAAAAACTGTTTTTT
TRBJ2-3 TRBV5-5 . . CASSLEGFYDTQYF TGTGCCAGCAGCCTTGAAGGGTTCTACGATACGCAGTATTTT
TRBJ2-1 TRBV6-1 TRBD2 . CAGNRGRAYNEQFF TGTGCCGGCAACCGGGGGAGGGCCTACAATGAGCAGTTCTTC
TRBJ2-1 TRBV9 TRBD2 . CASSGRLATYNEQFF TGTGCCAGCAGCGGTCGACTAGCCACCTACAATGAGCAGTTCTTC
TRBJ1-1 TRBV7-3 . . CASSLMMNTEAFF TGTGCCAGCAGCTTAATGATGAACACTGAAGCTTTCTTT
TRBJ2-4 TRBV2 TRBD1 . CASSSGQGKNIQYF TGTGCCAGCAGTTCGGGACAGGGGAAAAACATTCAGTACTTC
TRBJ1-1 TRBV6-1 . . CASSEGVNTEAFF TGTGCCAGCAGTGAGGGGGTGAACACTGAAGCTTTCTTT
TRBJ2-7 TRBV6-1 . . CASNHYEQYF TGTGCCAGCAATCACTACGAGCAGTACTTC
TRBJ1-5 TRBV28 . . CASTLDIARNQPQHF TGTGCCAGCACCCTGGACATCGCGCGCAATCAGCCCCAGCATTTT
TRBJ2-5 TRBV5-1 . . CASSLVAGAVETQYF TGCGCCAGCAGCTTGGTGGCAGGGGCGGTTGAGACCCAGTACTTC
TRBJ2-3 TRBV25-1 . . CASSEWDQGTDTQYF TGTGCCAGCAGTGAATGGGACCAGGGCACAGATACGCAGTATTTT
TRBJ2-5 TRBV23-1 . . CASSTRVDRETQYF TGCGCCAGCAGCACCAGGGTAGATCGGGAGACCCAGTACTTC
TRBJ1-5 TRBV28 . . CASSTGYDNQPQHF TGTGCCAGCAGCACAGGGTATGACAATCAGCCCCAGCATTTT
TRBJ2-3 TRBV19 TRBD2 . CASRLAGGGTDTQYF TGTGCCAGCCGATTAGCGGGAGGTGGGACAGATACGCAGTATTTT
TRBJ2-6 TRBV28 . . CASSGPNSGANVLTF TGTGCCAGCTCGGGACCGAACTCTGGGGCCAACGTCCTGACTTTC
TRBJ2-7 TRBV5-4 TRBD2 . CASSLASGSYEQYF TGTGCCAGCAGCTTAGCTAGCGGGAGCTACGAGCAGTACTTC
TRBJ2-2 TRBV5-1 TRBD2 . CASSFREVNTGELFF TGCGCCAGCAGCTTTCGGGAGGTGAACACCGGGGAGCTGTTTTTT
TRBJ2-1 TRBV6-7 TRBD1 . CASSYRDSSSYNEQFF TGTGCCAGCAGTTACCGGGACAGCAGCTCCTACAATGAGCAGTTCTTC
TRBJ1-1 TRBV19 TRBD1 . CASSIQGANTEAFF TGTGCCAGTAGTATCCAGGGGGCGAACACTGAAGCTTTCTTT
TRBJ2-2 TRBV7-2 TRBD2 . CASKGLAGGTGELFF TGTGCCAGCAAGGGACTAGCGGGAGGTACCGGGGAGCTGTTTTTT
TRBJ2-7 TRBV11-2 . . CASKLVTGAYEQYF TGTGCCAGCAAACTCGTTACTGGTGCCTACGAGCAGTACTTC